This T cell receptor beta chain was observed in a study of T-cell reconstitution after alpha-beta-depleted transplantation in children. TCRbeta library preparation incorporated unique molecular identifiers. TCRdb ran MiXCR on the PCR reads and lists one entry per CDR3 protein. In the table there are fewer than 1 million distinct CDR3 sequences, approximately 15% of which are singletons. Overall study results and limits: One year post-transplant, T-cell counts and diversity were largely derived from T cells produced anew. Several hundred expanded graft clones reportedly gave rise to the alpha-beta T cells present about two months after transplant. Surviving thymic progenitors and recipient T cells were the source of high TCRbeta diversity at day 60 in some patients.

With respect to this clonotype: Its antigen is not identified.

The CDR3 loop spans 14 amino acids. The germline V and J ends were trimmed by 8 bases and 5 bases, with 16 bases remaining between them. The starting material was PBMCs, mostly from graft donor cells, obtained 360 days after TCRalphabeta/CD19-depleted stem cell transplant. This TCR derives from a male patient between 10 and 17 years old who had a stem cell transplant for acute lymphoblastic leukemia, so the T cells may come from the graft donor. This chain joins TRBV12-3 or TRBV12-4 and TRBJ2-1; D gene ambiguous. CDR3 sequence (DNA): TGTGCCAGCCCGGAAAGGAGCGAAAACAATGAGCAGTTCTTC. Amino acid sequence: CASPERSENNEQFF.